These T cell receptor beta chains were read from a single sample in a study of tumor-infiltrating lymphocytes in primary liver carcinoma. Via MiXCR, TCRdb re-called the multiplex PCR reads, giving one row per CDR3 protein. The sample carries some 94,000 distinct CDR3 sequences, approximately 68% recorded once. The sequencing sample was made of liver tumor tissue from sampling region 5. Source of these receptors: a woman aged 55-69 years with primary liver carcinoma and hepatitis B virus infection. CDR3s include the opening cysteine and the closing phenylalanine or tryptophan. The D gene is left open where the match is weak. Clone size is not always given. Where it is, it says once, few, many or a class for expanded clones.

>TRBJ2-2|TRBV28|TRBD1|16|many
TGTGCCAGCAGGGGTCTACAGGGGAGTCTGACCGGGGAGCTGTTTTTT
CASRGLQGSLTGELFF
>TRBJ2-5|TRBV11-2|TRBD2|15|-
TGTGCCAGCAGCTTAGGGTACGGGGGGGGGACGACCCAGTACTTC
CASSLGYGGGTTQYF
>TRBJ1-1|TRBV4-1|-|15|once
TGCGCCAACAGCCAAGGGGGGCTGGGCTCCACTGAAGCTTTCTTT
CANSQGGLGSTEAFF
>TRBJ2-7|TRBV12-5|-|8|-
TGTGCAAGTGGTGGGCGGTACTTC
CASGGRYF
>TRBJ2-7|TRBV6-2/TRBV6-3|TRBD2|14|-
TGTGCCAGCAGTAAGCGGGGGGCCGCTTACGAGCAGTACTTC
CASSKRGAAYEQYF
>TRBJ2-7|TRBV7-9|-|13|many
-
CASSLSQLYQQYF
>TRBJ2-4|TRBV11-3|-|18|-
TGTGCCAACAGCCCGGCCCGAGTAGCAGGGGGGTGGGAAAACATTCAGTACTTC
CANSPARVAGGWENIQYF
>TRBJ2-1|TRBV6-5|TRBD2|17|once
TGTGCCAGCAGAGTCTGGGAGGGCAGAAGAGGTAGGGATGGGCAGTTCTTC
CASRVWEGRRGRDGQFF
>TRBJ1-4|TRBV5-1|TRBD1|17|-
TGCGCCAGCAGCTTCTCCGGTGCGGGGACAGGGGATGAAAAACTGTTTTTT
CASSFSGAGTGDEKLFF
>TRBJ2-3|TRBV7-9|-|13|-
TGTACCAGCAGAGCGGCTAACACAGATACGCAGTATTTT
CTSRAANTDTQYF
>TRBJ2-1|TRBV4-1|-|15|medium-sized
TGCGCCAGCAGCCAAGCCGAGGGCTCCTACAATGAGCAGTTCTTC
CASSQAEGSYNEQFF
>TRBJ2-1|TRBV19|-|16|few
TGTGCCAGTAGTATAGCTAACAGACTCTCCTACAATGAGCAGTTCTTC
CASSIANRLSYNEQFF
>TRBJ2-1|TRBV11-1|-|15|medium-sized
TGTGCCAGCAGCGCGGGGCTTAGATCCTACAATGAGCAGTTCTTC
CASSAGLRSYNEQFF
>TRBJ1-5|TRBV6-6|-|14|once
TGTGCCAGCATGACACTGGCAGTGGGTCAGCCCCAGCATTTT
CASMTLAVGQPQHF
>TRBJ1-2|TRBV28|TRBD1|14|-
TGTGCCAGCAGTTTATCCGACAGGGCGAATGGCTACATCTTC
CASSLSDRANGYIF
>TRBJ1-1|TRBV25-1|-|14|-
TGTGCCGGCACATGGGCAGTTACGAACACTGAAGCTTTCTTT
CAGTWAVTNTEAFF
>TRBJ2-3|TRBV6-6|-|15|many
TGTGCCAGCAGTTCTCAGGACTACTACACAGATACGCAGTATTTT
CASSSQDYYTDTQYF
>TRBJ2-2|TRBV4-1|-|16|once
TGCGTCAGCAGCCAAGCCGGGACGTGGAACACCGGGGAGCTGTTTTTT
CVSSQAGTWNTGELFF
>TRBJ2-7|TRBV2|TRBD2|14|-
TGTGCCACCATAAAGGGACTAGCGGGAGACGAGCAGTACTTC
CATIKGLAGDEQYF
>TRBJ2-7|TRBV11-2|-|18|-
TGTGCCAATAGCTTAGATTGGGTCAGTCTAGTGGGTCCCTACGAGCAGTACTTC
CANSLDWVSLVGPYEQYF